Following are 15 T cell receptor beta chains from one sample sequenced in a study of tumor-infiltrating lymphocytes in primary liver carcinoma (dated by TCRdb to about 2017). TCRdb shows the sequencer as Illumina HiSeq 2500. Using a constant-region primer and ProtoScript II reverse transcriptase, TCRbeta-specific cDNA was reverse-transcribed from 500 to 650 ng total RNA. TCRbeta libraries were built with three nested multiplex PCR rounds, a slightly modified ARM-PCR procedure. Each of the first two PCR rounds ran for about 10 cycles and used multiplex TRBV1-TRBV30 forward primers together with a Cbeta reverse primer. Using fastp trimming at Q25 and MiXCR clonotype assembly, TCRdb reanalyzed the public sequencing data and kept in-frame beta chains. Entries that share a CDR3 protein sequence are merged under the most common genes and DNA. The sample data list about 310,000 distinct CDR3 sequences, and about 62% of these were observed just once. Together, the top ten hold 9% of the sample.

TRIzol reagent was used to extract blood RNA from unsorted whole blood, while the DNeasy Blood & Tissue kit provided the germline DNA. The sample was peripheral blood. Source of these receptors: a man between 40 and 49 years old with primary liver carcinoma and hepatitis B virus infection.

This chain links TRBV4-1 with TRBJ2-7; 7 positions agree with TRBD1. This CDR3 spans 16 amino acids. V was clipped by 0 bases and J by 6 bases; unmatched bases: 11. Germline assignment: CDR1 MGHRA and CDR2 YSYEKL. For the CDR3, the DNA is TGCGCCAGCAGCCAAGAGCCAGGGGGAAGCGGCAGCGAGCAGTACTTC. Translated: CASSQEPGGSGSEQYF.

The chain employs TRBV5-8 and TRBJ2-2; D is undetermined. Between the trimmed V and J ends, which lost 2 bases and 7 bases, there was a span of 6 bases. The germline gives CDR1 SGHTS, CDR2 YDEGEE. There are 12 residues in the CDR3. The CDR3 region is CASSLLGGELFF. The DNA of the CDR3 is TGTGCCAGCAGCTTACTGGGCGGGGAGCTGTTTTTT.

The chain links TRBV6-1 to TRBJ2-1; 7 bases map to TRBD1. J was trimmed by 5 bases and V by 6 bases; bases with no gene match: 10. Germline values: CDR1 MNHNS, CDR2 SASEGT. The CDR3 loop spans 15 amino acids. CDR3 nucleotide sequence: TGTGCCAGCAGCACGAGACAGGGCCATGACAATGAGCAGTTCTTC. Translation: CASSTRQGHDNEQFF.

Regarding this clonotype: One end of the junction does not line up with germline, which may come from a read error. This chain uses TRBV7-9 with TRBJ1-1, with D unclear. This CDR3 contains 17 residues. The V gene's germline CDR1 is SEHNR and CDR2 FQNEAQ (reference sequence). CDR3 loop: CVSNSLVFPVMNTEAFF. For the CDR3, the DNA is TGTGTCAGCAACAGCTTAGTATTCCCAGTCATGAACACTGAAGCTTTCTTT.

Only one count was recorded for this clonotype. The junction does not match germline at one end; this may be a read error. The chain links TRBV24-1 to TRBJ2-1, with 12 bases identical to TRBD1. The germline V gene has CDR1 KGHDR and CDR2 SFDVKD. This CDR3 has 15 residues. CDR3 protein: CSTSGGTGGLGEQFF. The DNA of the CDR3 is TGTTCCACCAGTGGTGGGACAGGGGGCCTGGGCGAGCAGTTCTTC.

This clonotype appeared many times. The chain recombines TRBV28 with TRBJ1-5, with 7 nucleotides matching TRBD1. The junction had 18 bases not matched to a gene; V was cut back by 5 bases and J by 5 bases. The CDR3 is 18 residues long. The germline V gene has CDR1 MDHEN and CDR2 SYDVKM. CDR3 coding DNA: TGTGCCAGCAGTCCCCTTAGTTTAAAGCGGGACAGTTATCAGCCCCAGCATTTT. Its protein is CASSPLSLKRDSYQPQHF.

About this clonotype: An end of the junction does not agree with germline; a read error may underlie this. The chain is built from TRBV6-6 and TRBJ2-7, with D perhaps matching TRBD1 or TRBD2 (5 bases each). Germline V gene sequence: CDR1 MNHNY, CDR2 SVGAGI (reference sequence). The CDR3 loop spans 16 amino acids. This chain's CDR3 is CANSHSPGRSSYEQYF. The DNA for the CDR3 is TGTGCCAACAGTCATTCCCCGGGACGCAGTTCCTACGAGCAGTACTTC.

This clonotype occurred many times. This chain uses TRBV11-2 with TRBJ1-2; 7 bases line up with TRBD1. The CDR3 covers 13 residues. Germline lookup yields CDR1 SGHAT and CDR2 FQNNGV. Unmatched junction bases numbered 1, after V lost 2 bases and J lost 4 bases. The CDR3 here is CASSLNRGYGYTF. In nucleotides, the CDR3 is TGTGCCAGCAGCTTAAACAGGGGCTATGGCTACACCTTC.

The chain combines TRBV7-2 with TRBJ2-1; D remains ambiguous. V was pared by 1 base and J by 6 bases, with 16 bases between. This CDR3 contains 16 residues. Germline lookup yields CDR1 SGHTA and CDR2 FQGNSA. CDR3 loop: CASSLDTPGASNEQFF. The CDR3 nucleotides are TGTGCCAGCAGCTTAGACACGCCAGGCGCTAGCAATGAGCAGTTCTTC.

This clonotype was seen repeatedly, ten times or more. The chain employs TRBV29-1 and TRBJ2-5; D unclear. The CDR3 runs to 14 residues. The V and J ends lost 8 bases and 3 bases respectively, with 19 bases between them. Germline V lookup: CDR1 SQVTM, CDR2 ANQGSEA. The CDR3 sequence: CSSTGGSSKETQYF. The CDR3 DNA follows: TGCAGCTCGACGGGTGGCAGCAGCAAAGAGACCCAGTACTTC.

For this clonotype: A much larger clone lies one base from this, so it may be a read error. This chain connects TRBV30 to TRBJ1-5; possibly TRBD1 for D (6 bases). Germline CDR1 GTSNPN, CDR2 SVGIG (reference sequence). The CDR3 consists of 15 residues. The CDR3, as DNA: TGTGTCTGGAACCAGGGGTCGTTGAGCAATCAGCCCCAGCATTTT. It yields the protein CVWNQGSLSNQPQHF.

This clonotype was observed at least ten times. The V and J genes are TRBV10-3 and TRBJ2-3; TRBD1 might be the D (6 bases). Per germline, CDR1 ENHRY and CDR2 SYGVKD. There are 16 residues in the CDR3. The V and J ends lost 0 bases and 0 bases respectively, with 10 bases between them. CDR3 DNA sequence: TGTGCCATCAGTGAGTCGGGGCAGGGGAGCACAGATACGCAGTATTTT. This sequence encodes CAISESGQGSTDTQYF.

As to this clonotype: No conserved phenylalanine or tryptophan is present at the end of the CDR3, so a read error is the likely explanation. The chain couples TRBV4-1 to TRBJ2-1; 10 bases align to TRBD2. The CDR3 is 15 residues long. The V segment lost 4 bases and the J segment 3 bases; nucleotides outside the gene matches: 3. Per germline, CDR1 MGHRA and CDR2 YSYEKL. CDR3 residues: CASSRGLADYNEQFL. CDR3 sequence (DNA): TGCGCCAGCAGCCGAGGACTAGCGGACTACAATGAGCAGTTCCTC.

This clonotype appeared once. The J gene is TRBJ1-4, the V gene TRBV5-6, with a possible D match to TRBD1 (5 bases). The germline gives CDR1 SGHDT, CDR2 YYEEEE. Between the trimmed V and J ends, which lost 0 bases and 8 bases, there was a span of 11 bases. There are 14 residues in the CDR3. CDR3 loop: CASSLAFRAEKLFF. CDR3 coding DNA: TGTGCCAGCAGCTTGGCTTTCAGGGCCGAAAAACTGTTTTTT.

Comment on this clonotype: A much bigger clone sits one base away, suggesting this may be a read error. It is likely a read error, because the conserved phenylalanine at the end of the CDR3 is missing. This chain connects TRBV10-3 to TRBJ1-1, with a possible D match to TRBD1 (6 bases). Germline CDR1 reads ENHRY; CDR2 reads SYGVKD. The CDR3 covers 15 residues. The V and J ends lost 8 bases and 4 bases respectively, with 20 bases between them. The CDR3 DNA is TGTGCCATCGGACAGACCGATAGTGACGGCACTGAAGCTTTCCTT. The encoded protein is CAIGQTDSDGTEAFL.